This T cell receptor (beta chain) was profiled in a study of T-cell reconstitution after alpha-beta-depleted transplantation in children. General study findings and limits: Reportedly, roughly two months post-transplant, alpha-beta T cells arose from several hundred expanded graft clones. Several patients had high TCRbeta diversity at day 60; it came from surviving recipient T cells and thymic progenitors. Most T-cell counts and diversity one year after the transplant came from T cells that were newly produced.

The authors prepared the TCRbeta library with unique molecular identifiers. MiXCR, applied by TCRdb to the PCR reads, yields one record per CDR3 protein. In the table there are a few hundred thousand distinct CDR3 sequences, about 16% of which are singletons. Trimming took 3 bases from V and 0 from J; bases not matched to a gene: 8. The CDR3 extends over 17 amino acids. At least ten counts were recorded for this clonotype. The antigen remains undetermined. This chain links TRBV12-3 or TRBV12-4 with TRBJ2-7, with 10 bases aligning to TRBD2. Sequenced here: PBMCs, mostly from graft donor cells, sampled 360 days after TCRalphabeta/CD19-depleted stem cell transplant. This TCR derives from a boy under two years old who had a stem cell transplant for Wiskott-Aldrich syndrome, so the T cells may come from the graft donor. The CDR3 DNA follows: TGTGCCAGCAGTTTTAGGGCTAGCGGGAGAACCTCCTACGAGCAGTACTTC. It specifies CASSFRASGRTSYEQYF.